The 3 T cell receptor beta chains below were found in one sample sequenced in a study of neurological immune-mediated disorders. TCRdb passed the 5' RACE reads through MiXCR, listing each CDR3 protein once. The data hold fewer than 85,000 distinct CDR3 sequences, with 17% observed a single time. Material: PBMCs. The receptors originated from a woman in her 40s in good health.

This clonotype appeared many times. The chain uses TRBV4-3 and TRBJ2-6; D not certain. In germline, CDR1 is LGHNA, CDR2 YSLEER. The ends were cut back, 1 base at V and 0 bases at J, with 7 bases in the middle. The CDR3 extends over 16 amino acids. In nucleotides, the CDR3 is TGCGCCAGCAGCCAAGTGCCCCTCTCTGGGGCCAACGTCCTGACTTTC. It codes for CASSQVPLSGANVLTF.

This clonotype was seen ten or more times. The gene calls are TRBV27 and TRBJ1-1; 10 positions match TRBD1. The V gene end was trimmed by 4 bases and the J gene end by 5 bases; junction bases not matched to a gene: 4. CDR1 MNHEY and CDR2 SMNVEV come from the germline V gene (reference sequence). This CDR3 has 14 amino acids. This chain's CDR3 is CASSSGQGGTEAFF. DNA of the CDR3: TGTGCCAGCAGTTCCGGACAGGGGGGGACTGAAGCTTTCTTT.

This chain connects TRBV13 to TRBJ2-7, with D perhaps matching TRBD2 (6 bases). Germline CDR1 reads PRHDT; CDR2 reads FYEKMQ (reference sequence). Trimming shortened V by 1 base and J by 5 bases, and 21 bases separated the two germline ends. This CDR3 region has 17 residues. The CDR3 region is CASSLVVGGTHPHEQYF. CDR3 bases: TGTGCCAGCAGCTTAGTAGTTGGGGGGACCCACCCCCACGAGCAGTACTTC.